The entry below gives a single TCR beta chain sequence along with its context. The antigen remains unidentified. Through a sample-barcoded 5' primer and a J-beta primer mix, a second PCR was run for roughly 7 to 12 cycles. One entry per CDR3 protein results from TCRdb running MiXCR on the 5' RACE reads. The table shows about 2 million distinct CDR3 sequences, with 40% to 55% occurring only once. The sample belongs to a study of blood T cells in healthy people across ages. Regarding the study as a whole: Investigators viewed diversity estimates from one million T cells as underestimates, the study reported.

With 0 bases removed from V and 1 base from J, the gap between germline ends came to 14 bases. In germline, CDR1 is SGHTS, CDR2 YDEGEE. The CDR3 extends over 16 amino acids. The receptor's source is a woman aged 40 to 50 in good health. The chain recombines TRBV5-8 with TRBJ2-7; no clear D gene. Sequencing input: blood. The CDR3 DNA follows: TGTGCCAGCAGCTTGGCCAAGGGTTTGGGGTCCTACGAGCAGTACTTC. The encoded protein is CASSLAKGLGSYEQYF.